Listed here are 26 T cell receptor beta chains from one sample, sequenced in a study of IL-17A CD8 T cells in psoriatic arthritis synovium. Method: immunoSEQ multiplex PCR; TCRdb's copy keeps in-frame clones and lacks some. The repertoire holds nearly 2,000 clones, with roughly 71% as singletons. Magnetically isolated CD3+ T cells were stimulated roughly 1.4 hours with PMA and ionomycin. Synovial fluid was aspirated from actively inflamed joints of psoriatic arthritis patients. The specimen sequenced was IL-17A+ (IFN-gamma+/-) memory CD8+ T cells from synovial fluid. The subset is: IL-17A+IFNgamma+/- memory CD8+ (Tc17) cells. All receptors come from a human donor with psoriatic arthritis.

V is TRBV29-1 and J is TRBJ2-5, with D perhaps TRBD1 (6 bases). V gave up 0 bases and J gave up 4 bases, with 15 bases separating them. Per germline, CDR1 SQVTM and CDR2 ANQGSEA. The CDR3 consists of 15 residues. CDR3 nucleotide sequence: TGCAGCGTTGAAGATTTTGGGACAACGAGAGAGACCCAGTACTTC. Its translation is CSVEDFGTTRETQYF.

This clone rates as large. CDR3 nucleotide sequence: TGTGCCAGCAGCTTTAGTCTCGCAGCGCGAGATAAGCAGTTCTTC. Protein product: CASSFSLAARDKQFF. The V call is TRBV5-6, the J call TRBJ2-1; D unclear. Between the trimmed V and J ends, which lost 2 bases and 11 bases, there was a span of 20 bases. The CDR3 has 15 amino acids. Germline V gene sequence: CDR1 SGHDT, CDR2 YYEEEE.

The chain is built from TRBV6-9 and TRBJ2-1; 8 positions agree with TRBD2. Germline loops: CDR1 MNHGY, CDR2 SVAAGI. The CDR3 covers 13 residues. Trimming at V came to 4 bases and at J to 7 bases, leaving 3 bases not matched to a gene. The CDR3 DNA sequence: TGTGCCAGCAGTTCGGGAGGGTTGAATGAGCAGTTCTTC. It yields the protein CASSSGGLNEQFF.

This clone has just a few counts. This chain joins TRBV6-1 and TRBJ2-2; 13 bases map to TRBD2. Germline lookup yields CDR1 MNHNS and CDR2 SASEGT. With V trimmed by 10 bases and J by 6 bases, 2 bases remained unmatched. CDR3 length: 13 residues. The CDR3 DNA reads as TGTGCCATCGGACTAGCGGGAGCCGGGGAGCTGTTTTTT. Translating gives CAIGLAGAGELFF.

This chain joins TRBV14 and TRBJ1-2; D remains ambiguous. Trimming pared 4 bases from V and 3 bases from J, leaving 12 bases between. The CDR3 sequence is 14 residues long. Germline loops: CDR1 SGHDN, CDR2 FVKESK. The CDR3 nucleotides read TGTGCCAGCAGCCCCCTTCCCCTCTACTATGGCTACACCTTC. Residues: CASSPLPLYYGYTF. Full variable domain (missing parts from reference TRBV14 and TRBJ1-2): EAGVTQFPSHSVIEKGQTVTLRCDPISGHDNLYWYRRVMGKEIKFLLHFVKESKQDESGMPNNRFLAERTGGTYSTLKVQPAELEDSGVYFCASSPLPLYYGYTFGSGTRLTVV.

To note about this clone: It may be a read error: a sequence one base away is much more abundant. The J gene is TRBJ2-2, the V gene TRBV6-1; D is perhaps TRBD1 or TRBD2 (6 bases each). CDR1 and CDR2 (germline): MNHNS, SASEGT. This CDR3 contains 15 residues. CDR3 protein: CASREEGGGTGELFF. The CDR3 DNA follows: TGTGCCAGCAGGGAAGAAGGGGGAGGCACCGGGGAGCTGTTTTTT.

CDR3 loop: CASSSVLQRGTQYF. In DNA, the CDR3 is TGTGCCAGCAGCTCGGTCTTGCAGCGAGGGACCCAGTACTTC. V usage is TRBV5-6 and J usage is TRBJ2-5; D ambiguous. The germline V gene has CDR1 SGHDT and CDR2 YYEEEE. V lost 3 bases and J lost 7, with 16 bases in between. The CDR3 spans 14 residues.

V gene TRBV7-9 combines with J gene TRBJ2-5; D is possibly TRBD2 (5 bases). From germline, CDR1 is SEHNR and CDR2 FQNEAQ (reference sequence). The CDR3 has 16 residues. V was cut by 5 bases and J by 4 bases, with 20 bases left in between. Here the CDR3 DNA reads TGTGCCAGCAGCCCACCGGGATCCTCAGTCGGAGAGACCCAGTACTTC. This translates into CASSPPGSSVGETQYF. Full variable domain (outside the CDR3, taken from reference TRBV7-9 and TRBJ2-5): DTGVSQNPRHKITKRGQNVTFRCDPISEHNRLYWYRQTLGQGPEFLTYFQNEAQLEKSRLLSDRFSAERPKGSFSTLEIQRTEQGDSAMYLCASSPPGSSVGETQYFGPGTRLLVL.

V usage is TRBV6-1 and J usage is TRBJ2-7; 7 bases line up with TRBD1. CDR1 MNHNS and CDR2 SASEGT come from the germline V gene. Trimming removed 4 bases from V and 4 bases from J; junction bases left unmatched: 13. The length of the CDR3 is 16 residues. CDR3 sequence (DNA): TGTGCCAGCAGTGGAGGATCCGGGACAGCCGGTTACGAGCAGTACTTC. Protein: CASSGGSGTAGYEQYF.

This chain joins TRBV4-3 and TRBJ1-3; D remains unclear. The CDR3 runs to 15 residues. V gave up 0 bases and J gave up 13 bases, with 19 bases separating them. Germline V lookup: CDR1 LGHNA, CDR2 YSLEER. This CDR3 is CASSQDSVNGRRIYF. The CDR3 DNA reads as TGCGCCAGCAGCCAAGATTCGGTCAACGGACGGCGAATATATTTT.

This chain connects TRBV27 to TRBJ2-1; maybe TRBD2 (5 bases). Germline V gives CDR1 MNHEY, CDR2 SMNVEV (reference sequence). This CDR3 comprises 14 residues. V was shortened by 6 bases and J by 4 bases, with 13 bases between the two germline ends. The CDR3 loop is CASRTGEIYNEQFF. In DNA form, the CDR3 reads TGTGCCAGCAGGACCGGGGAAATTTACAATGAGCAGTTCTTC.

As DNA, the CDR3 is TGTGCCAGCAGCTTAGATTTCGGGCTAGCGGGAAGCGAGACCCAGTACTTC. This translates into CASSLDFGLAGSETQYF. V gene TRBV7-2 combines with J gene TRBJ2-5; TRBD2 agrees at 9 bases. Losses at the gene ends were 1 base for V and 5 bases for J; bases not matched to a gene: 11. Germline V gives CDR1 SGHTA, CDR2 FQGNSA. The CDR3 extends over 17 amino acids.

The chain links TRBV7-2 to TRBJ2-5; 7 nucleotides align to TRBD2. Germline V CDR1 and CDR2: SGHTA, FQGNSA. The length of the CDR3 is 15 residues. Trimming removed 2 bases from V and 5 bases from J; junction bases left unmatched: 8. CDR3 nucleotides: TGTGCCAGCAGCTTATGGGACTACCGAGATGAGACCCAGTACTTC. Its protein product is CASSLWDYRDETQYF.

The chain couples TRBV27 to TRBJ2-1, with TRBD1 identical over 8 bases. The CDR3 extends over 14 amino acids. Germline loops: CDR1 MNHEY, CDR2 SMNVEV (reference sequence). V lost 8 bases and J lost 2; bases outside the gene matches: 5. The CDR3 here is CASGRQGTYNEQFF. DNA for the CDR3: TGTGCCAGCGGGAGACAGGGGACCTACAATGAGCAGTTCTTC.

This chain links TRBV6-5 with TRBJ1-2; D not certain. The CDR3 covers 13 residues. The germline CDR1 and CDR2 sequences are MNHEY and SVGAGI. V was clipped by 0 bases and J by 7 bases, with 9 bases between them. The CDR3 loop is CASSYSGGSGYTF. The CDR3 DNA reads as TGTGCCAGCAGTTACTCAGGCGGGTCTGGCTACACCTTC.

CDR3 region: CASSLTDYNSPLHF. The CDR3 DNA follows: TGTGCCAGCAGCTTGACCGACTATAATTCACCCCTCCACTTT. This sequence joins TRBV5-4 and TRBJ1-6; no definite D call. Trimming pared 1 base from V and 3 bases from J, leaving 5 bases between. This CDR3 is built from 14 residues. Germline V gene data show CDR1 as SGHNT and CDR2 as YYREEE (reference sequence).

This clone counts as large. The chain joins TRBV4-2 to TRBJ1-5, with D maybe TRBD1 (5 bases). The CDR3 spans 15 residues. The ends were cut back, 2 bases at V and 2 bases at J, with 10 bases in the middle. Per germline, CDR1 LGHNA and CDR2 YNFKEQ. The CDR3 here is CASSQRGEGNQPQHF. CDR3 DNA: TGTGCCAGCAGCCAACGGGGGGAAGGCAATCAGCCCCAGCATTTT.

The chain employs TRBV6-4 and TRBJ2-1, with TRBD2 as a possible D gene (6 bases). Germline V gene lookup returns CDR1 MRHNA and CDR2 SNTAGT. The CDR3 sequence is 15 residues long. Trimming took 0 bases from V and 0 from J, leaving 6 bases between them. The CDR3 reads CASSDSAGSYNEQFF. The CDR3 DNA sequence: TGTGCCAGCAGTGACTCAGCGGGCTCCTACAATGAGCAGTTCTTC.

This clone has more than one count but fewer than ten. The rearrangement links TRBV6-1 to TRBJ2-5, with 9 bases lining up with TRBD2. With V trimmed by 3 bases and J by 5 bases, 4 bases remained unmatched. The germline V gene encodes CDR1 MNHNS and CDR2 SASEGT. This CDR3 region has 14 residues. DNA for the CDR3: TGTGCCAGCAGTGACGCGGGAGGGCACGAGACCCAGTACTTC. It specifies CASSDAGGHETQYF.

The chain recombines TRBV7-9 with TRBJ2-5; 7 bases map to TRBD1. The V gene's germline CDR1 is SEHNR and CDR2 FQNEAQ (reference sequence). J was trimmed by 3 bases and V by 9 bases; bases with no gene match: 10. The CDR3 has 14 residues. The CDR3 coding sequence is TGTGCCAGTGAAGATTGGGGGACAGAAGAGACCCAGTACTTC. It translates to CASEDWGTEETQYF.

This chain uses TRBV7-9 with TRBJ2-7; a possible D gene is TRBD2 (5 bases). Germline CDR1 is SEHNR and CDR2 is FQNEAQ (reference sequence). The V gene lost 3 bases and the J gene lost 3 bases, with 12 bases spanning the gap. The CDR3 extends over 14 amino acids. The CDR3 region has the DNA TGTGCCAGCAGCTTTTTCGGAGAGGGCTACGAGCAGTACTTC. This gives the protein CASSFFGEGYEQYF.

The chain joins TRBV11-2 to TRBJ2-7; 10 nucleotides line up with TRBD1. Germline V CDR1 and CDR2: SGHAT, FQNNGV. After removal of 4 bases from V and 5 bases from J, the junction contained 5 bases not matched to a gene. This CDR3 is built from 14 residues. The CDR3 nucleotides read TGTGCCAGCAGCTCCGGGACAGGGGCCAACGAGCAGTACTTC. It yields the protein CASSSGTGANEQYF. Using reference TRBV11-2 and TRBJ2-7 for the parts outside the CDR3, the full variable domain is EAGVAQSPRYKIIEKRQSVAFWCNPISGHATLYWYQQILGQGPKLLIQFQNNGVVDDSQLPKDRFSAERLKGVDSTLKIQPAKLEDSAVYLCASSSGTGANEQYFGPGTRLTVT.

Note on this clone: Distinct nucleotide sequences in the sample also encode this CDR3. V usage is TRBV5-1 and J usage is TRBJ1-2; the D is unclear. V shed 5 bases and J shed 7 bases, with 9 bases lying between them. Germline CDR1 reads SGHRS; CDR2 reads YFSETQ. The CDR3 has 11 residues. DNA for the CDR3: TGCGCCAGCAGTCAAGGTTCTGGCTACACCTTC. Its protein is CASSQGSGYTF. The complete variable domain, with remaining parts taken from reference TRBV5-1 and TRBJ1-2, reads KAGVTQTPRYLIKTRGQQVTLSCSPISGHRSVSWYQQTPGQGLQFLFEYFSETQRNKGNFPGRFSGRQFSNSRSEMNVSTLELGDSALYLCASSQGSGYTFGSGTRLTVV.

This chain connects TRBV4-3 to TRBJ1-1; TRBD1 aligns across 8 bases. With 4 bases clipped from V and 4 bases from J, the junction kept 8 bases outside the gene matches. The CDR3 consists of 15 residues. Germline V CDR1 and CDR2: LGHNA, YSLEER. The CDR3 region is CASSLKQGEGTEAFF. DNA of the CDR3: TGCGCCAGCAGCCTAAAACAGGGGGAGGGCACTGAAGCTTTCTTT.

This clone was recorded once. The V call is TRBV5-6, the J call TRBJ2-7; D possibly uses TRBD1 or TRBD2 (5 bases each). This CDR3 is built from 14 residues. V lost 5 bases, J lost 3 bases, and 15 bases lay in between. Germline V gene sequence: CDR1 SGHDT, CDR2 YYEEEE. CDR3 in DNA: TGTGCCAGCAGTACCGGGGCACTCCGCTACGAGCAGTACTTC. Its protein is CASSTGALRYEQYF.

The chain recombines TRBV5-4 with TRBJ2-3, with D unresolved. Trimming removed 4 bases at V and 6 bases at J, with 12 bases between. CDR3 length: 13 amino acids. Germline-derived CDR1 and CDR2 are SGHNT and YYREEE (reference sequence). The CDR3 bases are TGTGCCAGCAGCGCGGAGAGGTTTGATACGCAGTATTTT. It yields the protein CASSAERFDTQYF.